This T cell receptor beta chain was sequenced during a study of T-cell memory formation after mild COVID-19. As for the study in general: Clusters of TCRs were largely donor specific.

Findings of the study overall: Contracting CD4+ clones were located mainly in CM and EM, and CD8+ clones in EMRA.

Between the trimmed V and J ends, which lost 4 bases and 1 base, there was a span of 10 bases. Per germline, CDR1 SGHAT and CDR2 FQDESV (reference sequence). The CDR3 covers 14 residues. Comment on this clonotype: As yet, its antigen is unknown.

TCRdb processed the 5' RACE reads anew with MiXCR; each CDR3 protein has one entry. The sample contains around 250,000 distinct CDR3 sequences, under 20% of which appear only once. This chain links TRBV11-1 with TRBJ2-5; D is unresolved. The specimen sequenced was PBMCs or a T cell subset sorted from them (not recorded which). The source is a man between 18 and 35 years old who had mild COVID-19 (a few samples of this study predate the infection). Cell type and time point are not known. The CDR3: CASSSPPVQETQYF. DNA for the CDR3: TGTGCCAGCAGCTCGCCTCCGGTCCAAGAGACCCAGTACTTC. Variable domain in full (rest from reference TRBV11-1 and TRBJ2-5): EAEVAQSPRYKITEKSQAVAFWCDPISGHATLYWYRQILGQGPELLVQFQDESVVDDSQLPKDRFSAERLKGVDSTLKIQPAELGDSAMYLCASSSPPVQETQYFGPGTRLLVL.